The clone carrying this T cell receptor beta chain was seen ten or more times. Its antigen is currently unknown. The data are from a study of Graves' ophthalmopathy and Graves' hyperthyroidism. Study conclusions and caveats: Thyroid clonotypes that were expanded above 0.001 frequency mostly also appeared in blood.

The V gene end was trimmed by 1 base and the J gene end by 8 bases; junction bases not matched to a gene: 3. Germline CDR1 MDHEN, CDR2 SYDVKM. The CDR3 totals 15 residues. Transcripts of RNA were the source for amplifying TCR beta CDR3 regions. HTBI primers primed a first-round RT-PCR, and a second-round multiplex PCR followed. TCRdb processed the multiplex PCR reads anew with MiXCR; each CDR3 protein has one entry. Altogether roughly 400,000 distinct CDR3 sequences are present, about 18% being singletons, with the ten largest covering 2.4%. The receptor comes from an adult woman with stable Graves' hyperthyroidism. The gene calls are TRBV28 and TRBJ1-6, with 9 nucleotides matching TRBD1. Sequenced input: peripheral blood. In DNA, the CDR3 is TGTGCCAGCAGTTTATTAAGGACAGGGGATTCACCCCTCCACTTT. As protein: CASSLLRTGDSPLHF.